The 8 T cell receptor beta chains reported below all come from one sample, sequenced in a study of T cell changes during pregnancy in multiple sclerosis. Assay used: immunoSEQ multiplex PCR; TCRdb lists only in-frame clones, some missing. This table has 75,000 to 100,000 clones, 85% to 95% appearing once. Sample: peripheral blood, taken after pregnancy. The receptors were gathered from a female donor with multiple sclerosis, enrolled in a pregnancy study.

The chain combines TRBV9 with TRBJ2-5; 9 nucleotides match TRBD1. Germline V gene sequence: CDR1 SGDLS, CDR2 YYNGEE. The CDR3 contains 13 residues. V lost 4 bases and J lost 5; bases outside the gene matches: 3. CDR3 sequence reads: CASSRTGVETQYF. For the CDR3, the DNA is TGTGCCAGCAGCCGGACAGGGGTGGAGACCCAGTACTTC.

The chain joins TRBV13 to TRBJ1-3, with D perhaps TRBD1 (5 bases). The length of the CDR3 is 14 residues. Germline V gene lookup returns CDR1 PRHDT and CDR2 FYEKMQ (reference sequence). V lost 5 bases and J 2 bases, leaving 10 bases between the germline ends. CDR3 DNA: TGTGCCAGCAGCCGTGGGGGGGCTGGAAACACCATATATTTT. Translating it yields CASSRGGAGNTIYF.

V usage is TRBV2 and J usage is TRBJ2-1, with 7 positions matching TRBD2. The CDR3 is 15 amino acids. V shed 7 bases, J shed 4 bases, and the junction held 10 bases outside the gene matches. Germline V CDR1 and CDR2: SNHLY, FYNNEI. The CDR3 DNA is TGTGCCAGCATCCCGGCGGGGGAAAGGTACAATGAGCAGTTCTTC. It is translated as CASIPAGERYNEQFF. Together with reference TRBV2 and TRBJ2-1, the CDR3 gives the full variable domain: EPEVTQTPSHQVTQMGQEVILRCVPISNHLYFYWYRQILGQKVEFLVSFYNNEISEKSEIFDDQFSVERPDGSNFTLKIRSTKLEDSAMYFCASIPAGERYNEQFFGPGTRLTVL.

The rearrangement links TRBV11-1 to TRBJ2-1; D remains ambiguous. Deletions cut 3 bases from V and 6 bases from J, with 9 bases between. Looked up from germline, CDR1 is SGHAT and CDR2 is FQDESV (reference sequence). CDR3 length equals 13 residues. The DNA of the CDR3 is TGTGCCAGCAGCTTCTCCGTTCGCAATGAGCAGTTCTTC. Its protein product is CASSFSVRNEQFF.

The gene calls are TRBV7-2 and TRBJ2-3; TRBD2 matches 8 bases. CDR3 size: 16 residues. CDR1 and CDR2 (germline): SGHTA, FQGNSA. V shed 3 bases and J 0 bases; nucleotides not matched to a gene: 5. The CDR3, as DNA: TGTGCCAGCAGCTTTATAGCGGGGATAAGCACAGATACGCAGTATTTT. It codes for CASSFIAGISTDTQYF.

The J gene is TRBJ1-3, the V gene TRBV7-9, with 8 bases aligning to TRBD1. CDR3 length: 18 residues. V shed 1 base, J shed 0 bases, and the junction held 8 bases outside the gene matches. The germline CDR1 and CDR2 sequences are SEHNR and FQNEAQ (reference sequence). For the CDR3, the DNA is TGTGCCAGCAGCTTAGTCGGACAGGGCTCTCACTCTGGAAACACCATATATTTT. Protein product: CASSLVGQGSHSGNTIYF.

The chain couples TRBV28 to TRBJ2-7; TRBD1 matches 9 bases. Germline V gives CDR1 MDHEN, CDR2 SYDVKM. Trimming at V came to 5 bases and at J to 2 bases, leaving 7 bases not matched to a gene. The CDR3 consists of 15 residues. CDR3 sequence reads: CASSPTGTGTYEQYF. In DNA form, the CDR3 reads TGTGCCAGCAGTCCAACCGGGACAGGGACCTACGAGCAGTACTTC.

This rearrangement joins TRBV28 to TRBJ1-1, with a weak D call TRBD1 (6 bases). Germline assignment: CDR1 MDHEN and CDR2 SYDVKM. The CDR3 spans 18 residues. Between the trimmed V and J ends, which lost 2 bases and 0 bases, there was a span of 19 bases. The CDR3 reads CASSLVTLRGPLNTEAFF. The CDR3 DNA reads TGTGCCAGCAGTTTAGTCACTCTCAGGGGCCCCCTGAACACTGAAGCTTTCTTT.